The 17 T cell receptor beta chains reported below all come from one sample, sequenced in a study of yellow fever vaccine responses in identical twins. TCRdb ran MiXCR on the RT-PCR reads and lists one entry per CDR3 protein. The top ten hold roughly 13% of the sample, which has fewer than 650 distinct CDR3 sequences, around 81% seen once. The specimen comprised T cells from blood (PBMCs), unsorted or a sorted subset (not recorded which), sampled before or after yellow fever vaccination (not recorded which). The receptors were gathered from a young woman who received the yellow fever vaccine.

V gene TRBV4-1 combines with J gene TRBJ1-5; D possibly corresponds to TRBD1 (5 bases). CDR1 and CDR2 (germline): MGHRA, YSYEKL. Trimming stripped 5 bases from V and 4 bases from J, with 9 bases between. CDR3 length equals 13 residues. CDR3 sequence: CASSSGGNQPQHF. The DNA for the CDR3 is TGCGCCAGCAGCAGCGGGGGAAATCAGCCCCAGCATTTT.

Only a few counts were recorded for this clonotype. The chain couples TRBV5-1 to TRBJ1-1; D is perhaps TRBD1 (6 bases). V was trimmed by 1 base and J by 2 bases, leaving 9 bases between them. This CDR3 is built from 14 residues. CDR1 is SGHRS, CDR2 YFSETQ, per germline. The CDR3 nucleotides are TGCGCCAGCAGCTTGAGCGGGACAAACACTGAAGCTTTCTTT. Translation gives CASSLSGTNTEAFF.

CDR3 loop: CASSLYYEQYV. DNA for the CDR3: TGTGCCAGCAGCCTCTACTACGAGCAGTACGTC. The gene calls are TRBV11-2 and TRBJ2-7; D unclear. CDR1 is SGHAT and CDR2 is FQNNGV in the germline V gene. Trimming stripped 5 bases from V and 3 bases from J, with 5 bases between. The CDR3 has 11 residues.

The V call is TRBV6-4, the J call TRBJ2-7; unclear D gene. Trimming removed 0 bases at V and 0 bases at J, with 3 bases between. The CDR3 is 13 residues long. The V gene's germline CDR1 is MRHNA and CDR2 SNTAGT. The CDR3 DNA is TGTGCCAGCAGTGACTCCATCTCCTACGAGCAGTACTTC. Protein product: CASSDSISYEQYF.

The chain has TRBV4-3 and TRBJ2-1; no clear D. The ends were cut back, 1 base at V and 8 bases at J, with 9 bases in the middle. Germline V gene lookup returns CDR1 LGHNA and CDR2 YSLEER. There are 13 residues in the CDR3. For the CDR3, the DNA is TGCGCCAGCAGCCAAGCGTTATCCCATGAGCAGTTCTTC. Translated, it gives CASSQALSHEQFF.

This rearrangement joins TRBV15 to TRBJ2-5, with unresolved D. This CDR3 has 14 amino acids. Germline V gene data show CDR1 as LNHNV and CDR2 as YYDKDF (reference sequence). Trimming removed 3 bases at V and 3 bases at J, with 11 bases between. The CDR3 region is CATSSSLWKETQYF. As DNA, the CDR3 is TGTGCCACCAGCAGTAGTCTGTGGAAAGAGACCCAGTACTTC. The variable domain in full, completed from reference TRBV15 and TRBJ2-5, reads DAMVIQNPRYQVTQFGKPVTLSCSQTLNHNVMYWYQQKSSQAPKLLFHYYDKDFNNEADTPDNFQSRRPNTSFCFLDIRSPGLGDTAMYLCATSSSLWKETQYFGPGTRLLVL.

The V and J genes are TRBV29-1 and TRBJ2-7; TRBD1 aligns across 7 bases. V shed 3 bases and J 0 bases; nucleotides not matched to a gene: 2. Looked up from germline, CDR1 is SQVTM and CDR2 is ANQGSEA. The CDR3 has 13 residues. The CDR3 sequence: CSVEDRTSYEQYF. The CDR3 DNA sequence: TGCAGCGTTGAGGACAGGACCTCCTACGAGCAGTACTTC.

J is TRBJ1-1 and V is TRBV19, with unresolved D. CDR3 size: 14 residues. Germline values: CDR1 LNHDA, CDR2 SQIVND (reference sequence). Trimming left V 10 bases short and J 1 base short, with 16 bases between. The CDR3: CATTPGPENTEAFF. The CDR3 coding sequence is TGTGCCACAACCCCGGGCCCGGAGAACACTGAAGCTTTCTTT. Filled out from reference TRBV19 and TRBJ1-1, the complete variable domain reads DGGITQSPKYLFRKEGQNVTLSCEQNLNHDAMYWYRQDPGQGLRLIYYSQIVNDFQKGDIAEGYSVSREKKESFPLTVTSAQKNPTAFYLCATTPGPENTEAFFGQGTRLTVV.

This clonotype was seen once. This chain connects TRBV2 to TRBJ2-7, with unresolved D. Germline V gene lookup returns CDR1 SNHLY and CDR2 FYNNEI. The CDR3 length is 12 residues. V was clipped by 2 bases and J by 7 bases, with 9 bases between them. The CDR3 DNA reads TGTGCCAGCAGTGAATCGCTAGATGAGCAGTACGTC. Encoded protein: CASSESLDEQYV.

This chain links TRBV6-1 with TRBJ1-6, with D possibly being TRBD1 (5 bases). V lost 5 bases and J 11 bases, leaving 16 bases between the germline ends. The germline CDR1 and CDR2 sequences are MNHNS and SASEGT. CDR3 size: 14 residues. DNA for the CDR3: TGTGCCAGCAGTCAGACAGCGTCTGGGACACCCCTCCACTTT. Its protein product is CASSQTASGTPLHF.

The gene calls are TRBV10-1 and TRBJ2-4; 8 bases line up with TRBD1. V lost 2 bases and J lost 7; bases outside the gene matches: 1. Germline CDR1 is WNHNN and CDR2 is SYGVQD (reference sequence). The CDR3 has 13 amino acids. The CDR3 region is CASSEAGGNIQYF. CDR3 coding DNA: TGCGCCAGCAGTGAGGCAGGGGGCAACATTCAGTACTTC.

V is TRBV6-1 and J is TRBJ1-1, with TRBD1 matching 10 bases. After removal of 5 bases from V and 0 bases from J, the junction contained 12 bases not matched to a gene. Germline V gene sequence: CDR1 MNHNS, CDR2 SASEGT. The CDR3 covers 18 residues. In DNA form, the CDR3 reads TGTGCCAGCAGTCGCACCCGGACAGGGGGAAATATGAACACTGAAGCTTTCTTT. Translated, it gives CASSRTRTGGNMNTEAFF.

The chain has TRBV9 and TRBJ2-1; unclear D gene. Germline V gene data show CDR1 as SGDLS and CDR2 as YYNGEE. The CDR3 covers 14 residues. Trimming cost V 1 base and J 8 bases, with 13 bases left between them. The chain's CDR3 is CASSVQPSSDEQFF. CDR3 sequence (DNA): TGTGCCAGCAGCGTACAACCATCGAGCGATGAGCAGTTCTTC.

The chain couples TRBV7-9 to TRBJ1-1; possibly TRBD1 for D (6 bases). Germline assignment: CDR1 SEHNR and CDR2 FQNEAQ (reference sequence). The V end lost 5 bases, the J end lost 8 bases, and 12 bases lay between the germline ends. This CDR3 is built from 12 residues. The CDR3 DNA follows: TGTGCCAGCAGCACCCCGGACAGCGAAGCTTTCTTT. Protein sequence: CASSTPDSEAFF.

The chain employs TRBV20-1 and TRBJ2-5, with 9 bases matching TRBD1. Germline V gene data show CDR1 as DFQATT and CDR2 as SNEGSKA (reference sequence). This CDR3 comprises 18 residues. Unmatched junction bases numbered 12, after V lost 0 bases and J lost 1 base. The CDR3 DNA reads TGCAGTGCTAGAGATCTCAGTCTTCCGGACAGGGGCCAAGAGACCCAGTACTTC. Translated: CSARDLSLPDRGQETQYF.

This clonotype has a handful of counts. V usage is TRBV27 and J usage is TRBJ2-3; D unclear. The CDR3 has 12 residues. Germline CDR1 reads MNHEY; CDR2 reads SMNVEV (reference sequence). The germline V and J ends were trimmed by 5 bases and 0 bases, with 3 bases remaining between them. This CDR3 reads CASSPSTDTQYF. The CDR3 nucleotides are TGTGCCAGCAGTCCTAGCACAGATACGCAGTATTTT.

This chain connects TRBV4-3 to TRBJ1-2; tentatively, D is TRBD1 (6 bases). This CDR3 spans 18 amino acids. Trimming removed 0 bases from V and 2 bases from J, with 19 bases in between. Germline values: CDR1 LGHNA, CDR2 YSLEER. The CDR3 sequence: CASSQDWFRGMGNYGYTF. In nucleotides, the CDR3 is TGCGCCAGCAGCCAAGATTGGTTTAGGGGGATGGGCAACTATGGCTACACCTTC.